Presented here are 27 T cell receptor beta chains from one specimen sequenced in a study of glioma-infiltrating T cells after dendritic cell vaccination. Assay: immunoSEQ multiplex PCR; the TCRdb copy retains only in-frame clones and omits some. The table has some 70,000 clones, 81% seen once; the top ten hold roughly 8.2%. Source: blood, taken before dendritic cell vaccination. These receptors came from a human donor with glioblastoma.

The V gene is TRBV27, the J gene TRBJ1-2; no clear D gene. Trimming took off 6 bases at V and 1 base at J, with 15 bases between the two ends. This CDR3 is 15 amino acids long. Germline CDR1 MNHEY, CDR2 SMNVEV (reference sequence). The CDR3 loop reads CASSSLLGINYGYTF. CDR3 coding DNA: TGTGCCAGCAGCTCCCTTCTCGGGATTAACTATGGCTACACCTTC.

The genes are TRBV4-3 and TRBJ2-5; D remains unclear. There are 14 residues in the CDR3. Between the trimmed V and J ends, which lost 1 base and 8 bases, there was a span of 14 bases. Germline CDR1 reads LGHNA; CDR2 reads YSLEER. The CDR3 region is CASSQVSSGSTQYF. DNA for the CDR3: TGCGCCAGCAGCCAAGTCTCCTCTGGCAGTACCCAGTACTTC.

To note about this clone: Other DNA sequences in the sample encode the same CDR3. V and J are TRBV7-3 and TRBJ1-1; tentative D call: TRBD1 (6 bases). Germline V CDR1 and CDR2: SGHTA, FQGTGA. The CDR3 contains 15 residues. Deletions cut 0 bases from V and 4 bases from J, with 12 bases between. The CDR3 bases are TGTGCCAGCAGCTTAACGGGGGGGCCGGGCACTGAAGCTTTCTTT. This sequence encodes CASSLTGGPGTEAFF.

The J gene is TRBJ2-7, the V gene TRBV7-6; the D is unclear. The CDR3 is made up of 14 amino acids. From germline, CDR1 is SGHVS and CDR2 FNYEAQ. V was trimmed by 1 base and J by 2 bases, leaving 9 bases between them. The CDR3 DNA follows: TGTGCCAGCAGCTTAGGGGTTGGAGCCTACGAGCAGTACTTC. Amino acids: CASSLGVGAYEQYF.

The rearrangement links TRBV2 to TRBJ1-2; D is uncertain. Germline assignment: CDR1 SNHLY and CDR2 FYNNEI. This CDR3 is 12 amino acids long. Trimming pared 8 bases from V and 8 bases from J, leaving 15 bases between. CDR3 protein: CASALFPAGYTF. CDR3 DNA: TGTGCCAGCGCTCTTTTCCCAGCGGGCTACACCTTC.

V usage is TRBV2 and J usage is TRBJ2-5; 12 bases align to TRBD2. Germline CDR1 and CDR2: SNHLY and FYNNEI. This CDR3 is 14 amino acids long. The V gene end was trimmed by 6 bases and the J gene end by 5 bases; junction bases not matched to a gene: 4. Written as DNA, the CDR3 is TGTGCCAGCAGACCCGGGACTAGCGGGGAGACCCAGTACTTC. It translates to CASRPGTSGETQYF.

The rearrangement uses TRBV19 and TRBJ1-1, with 8 bases lining up with TRBD1. Germline lookup yields CDR1 LNHDA and CDR2 SQIVND (reference sequence). J lost 5 bases, V lost 0 bases, and 8 bases had no gene match. The CDR3 sequence is 16 residues long. The CDR3: CASSIDPRGRGTEAFF. The CDR3 DNA sequence: TGTGCCAGTAGTATAGATCCCAGGGGGCGAGGGACTGAAGCTTTCTTT.

V and J are TRBV11-2 and TRBJ1-2; D is uncertain. V gave up 1 base and J gave up 7 bases, with 10 bases separating them. The CDR3 runs 13 residues. Germline loops: CDR1 SGHAT, CDR2 FQNNGV. The CDR3 reads CASSLGSLGGYTF. In DNA form, the CDR3 reads TGTGCCAGCAGCTTAGGGTCCCTCGGTGGCTACACCTTC. Full variable domain (outside the CDR3, taken from reference TRBV11-2 and TRBJ1-2): EAGVAQSPRYKIIEKRQSVAFWCNPISGHATLYWYQQILGQGPKLLIQFQNNGVVDDSQLPKDRFSAERLKGVDSTLKIQPAKLEDSAVYLCASSLGSLGGYTFGSGTRLTVV.

The rearrangement links TRBV19 to TRBJ2-5; the match to TRBD1 covers 10 bases. The CDR3 runs to 15 residues. CDR1 is LNHDA, CDR2 SQIVND, per germline (reference sequence). Trimming cost V 6 bases and J 2 bases; bases outside gene matches: 6. CDR3 region: CASREGTGAQETQYF. The CDR3 DNA is TGTGCCAGTAGGGAGGGGACAGGGGCACAAGAGACCCAGTACTTC.

The V call is TRBV30, the J call TRBJ1-5, with D uncertain. The CDR3 runs to 14 residues. Looked up from germline, CDR1 is GTSNPN and CDR2 is SVGIG (reference sequence). V lost 0 bases, J lost 4 bases, and 10 bases lay in between. Here the CDR3 reads CAWSVRAGNQPQHF. CDR3 DNA: TGTGCCTGGAGTGTACGGGCGGGAAATCAGCCCCAGCATTTT. Supplemented by reference TRBV30 and TRBJ1-5, the full variable domain reads SQTIHQWPATLVQPVGSPLSLECTVEGTSNPNLYWYRQAAGRGLQLLFYSVGIGQISSEVPQNLSASRPQDRQFILSSKKLLLSDSGFYLCAWSVRAGNQPQHFGDGTRLSIL.

V and J are TRBV5-6 and TRBJ1-2; perhaps TRBD1 as D (5 bases). Trimming stripped 5 bases from V and 5 bases from J, with 10 bases between. Germline V gene lookup returns CDR1 SGHDT and CDR2 YYEEEE. This CDR3 spans 12 amino acids. This chain's CDR3 is CASSSDRYGYTF. Here the CDR3 DNA reads TGTGCCAGCAGTTCCGACAGATATGGCTACACCTTC. The full variable domain, rest sourced from reference TRBV5-6 and TRBJ1-2, is DAGVTQSPTHLIKTRGQQVTLRCSPKSGHDTVSWYQQALGQGPQFIFQYYEEEERQRGNFPDRFSGHQFPNYSSELNVNALLLGDSALYLCASSSDRYGYTFGSGTRLTVV.

This clone was seen a single time. The J gene is TRBJ2-7, the V gene TRBV5-4, with 8 bases lining up with TRBD1. The germline CDR1 and CDR2 sequences are SGHNT and YYREEE (reference sequence). This CDR3 is 15 amino acids long. V dropped 0 bases and J dropped 0; count of bases not matched to a gene: 2. Written as DNA, the CDR3 is TGTGCCAGCAGCTTGGCGACAGGGGTCTCCTACGAGCAGTACTTC. Residues: CASSLATGVSYEQYF.

This clone has a handful of counts. This chain joins TRBV4-2 and TRBJ1-1, with TRBD1 matching 8 bases. The CDR3 has 16 residues. After removal of 1 base from V and 5 bases from J, the junction contained 9 bases not matched to a gene. Germline-derived CDR1 and CDR2 are LGHNA and YNFKEQ. CDR3 DNA: TGTGCCAGCAGCCAAGTCCAGGGGGCAGGAGGAACTGAAGCTTTCTTT. This codes for CASSQVQGAGGTEAFF.

The CDR3 coding sequence is TGTGCCAGCACCCCGGGGAGGCGCACAGATACGCAGTATTTT. This sequence encodes CASTPGRRTDTQYF. This sequence joins TRBV6-6 and TRBJ2-3, with D perhaps matching TRBD2 (6 bases). Trimming removed 7 bases from V and 1 base from J, with 12 bases in between. Germline assignment: CDR1 MNHNY and CDR2 SVGAGI (reference sequence). The CDR3 totals 14 residues.

This chain connects TRBV7-3 to TRBJ2-1; D is uncertain. Germline-derived CDR1 and CDR2 are SGHTA and FQGTGA. The CDR3 has 14 amino acids. Trimming took 4 bases from V and 6 from J, leaving 13 bases between them. The CDR3 reads CASSSPPVVNEQFF. The CDR3 bases are TGTGCCAGCAGCTCCCCCCCCGTAGTCAATGAGCAGTTCTTC.

The chain uses TRBV5-1 and TRBJ1-1, with D possibly being TRBD1 (5 bases). Germline lookup yields CDR1 SGHRS and CDR2 YFSETQ. The CDR3 consists of 14 residues. V was cut by 0 bases and J by 5 bases, with 11 bases left in between. The CDR3 nucleotides are TGCGCCAGCAGCTTGGCCGGGGGTGAGACTGAAGCTTTCTTT. It yields the protein CASSLAGGETEAFF.

J is TRBJ1-6 and V is TRBV19; no reliable D call. Deletions cut 7 bases from V and 8 bases from J, with 12 bases between. This CDR3 spans 13 amino acids. Per germline, CDR1 LNHDA and CDR2 SQIVND (reference sequence). The CDR3 spells CASNRGRDSPLHF. CDR3 bases: TGTGCCAGTAACCGGGGAAGGGATTCACCCCTCCACTTT.

The chain is built from TRBV18 and TRBJ1-4; 7 nucleotides match TRBD1. Germline V CDR1 and CDR2: KGHSH, LQKENI. J gave up 8 bases and V 1 base, and 4 bases lay outside the gene matches. The CDR3 has 14 amino acids. The CDR3 protein is CASSPQGAWEKLFF. The CDR3 nucleotides are TGTGCCAGCTCACCACAGGGGGCGTGGGAAAAACTGTTTTTT.

This clone was counted only a few times. This rearrangement joins TRBV6-1 to TRBJ2-7; the D gene is possibly TRBD1 (6 bases). The CDR3 runs to 13 residues. Germline assignment: CDR1 MNHNS and CDR2 SASEGT. The V end was cut by 4 bases, the J end by 2 bases, with 9 bases between. CDR3 region: CASSAGQAYEQYF. For the CDR3, the DNA is TGTGCCAGCAGTGCGGGACAAGCCTACGAGCAGTACTTC.

V gene TRBV6-5 combines with J gene TRBJ1-1; no clear D. V was cut by 3 bases and J by 1 base, with 6 bases left in between. From germline, CDR1 is MNHEY and CDR2 SVGAGI. The CDR3 extends over 13 amino acids. The CDR3 nucleotides read TGTGCCAGCAGTTATCGGGGGAACACTGAAGCTTTCTTT. It specifies CASSYRGNTEAFF.

This rearrangement joins TRBV5-4 to TRBJ2-1; 8 nucleotides agree with TRBD2. Germline V gene lookup returns CDR1 SGHNT and CDR2 YYREEE (reference sequence). The V gene end was trimmed by 3 bases and the J gene end by 5 bases; junction bases not matched to a gene: 7. This CDR3 has 15 amino acids. The CDR3: CASSWARGEDNEQFF. As DNA, the CDR3 is TGTGCCAGCAGCTGGGCGCGGGGGGAGGACAATGAGCAGTTCTTC.

The CDR3 region is CASRGTAEHEEVFF. The DNA of the CDR3 is TGTGCCAGTCGGGGGACAGCCGAACACGAAGAGGTGTTTTTT. The chain uses TRBV6-6 and TRBJ2-2; TRBD1 is a possible D gene (7 bases). Trimming shortened V by 9 bases and J by 15 bases, and 26 bases separated the two germline ends. Per the germline V gene, CDR1 is MNHNY and CDR2 is SVGAGI (reference sequence). The CDR3 spans 14 residues.

The chain uses TRBV10-3 and TRBJ1-1; the match to TRBD1 covers 10 bases. The J segment lost 3 bases and the V segment lost 4 bases, leaving 5 bases of the junction unmatched. This CDR3 spans 15 amino acids. Per germline, CDR1 ENHRY and CDR2 SYGVKD. The CDR3 nucleotides read TGTGCCATCAGTGGACAGGGGGCGATGTACACTGAAGCTTTCTTT. It specifies CAISGQGAMYTEAFF.

V is TRBV28 and J is TRBJ2-5; 8 bases match TRBD1. V gave up 5 bases and J gave up 4 bases; unmatched junction bases: 6. CDR3 size: 14 residues. Germline-derived CDR1 and CDR2 are MDHEN and SYDVKM. CDR3: CASSPGTGGETQYF. The CDR3 nucleotides are TGTGCCAGCAGTCCTGGGACAGGCGGAGAGACCCAGTACTTC.

The chain uses TRBV7-6 and TRBJ2-1; D is perhaps TRBD2 (5 bases). CDR1 and CDR2 (germline): SGHVS, FNYEAQ. CDR3 length: 14 amino acids. Trimming stripped 5 bases from V and 9 bases from J, with 17 bases between. CDR3 in DNA: TGTGCCAGCAGCCCCCCAGAGGGTTCGGTTGAGCAGTTCTTC. It specifies CASSPPEGSVEQFF.

This chain links TRBV7-2 with TRBJ1-2; TRBD1 agrees at 8 bases. V was clipped by 3 bases and J by 8 bases; unmatched bases: 8. In germline, CDR1 is SGHTA, CDR2 FQGNSA. The CDR3 has 14 amino acids. This CDR3 reads CASSFGTGPLGYTF. In DNA form, the CDR3 reads TGTGCCAGCAGCTTCGGGACAGGCCCTCTGGGCTACACCTTC.

A single count supports this clone. The chain recombines TRBV11-3 with TRBJ1-1; the D gene is possibly TRBD1 (6 bases). The CDR3 runs 14 residues. Trimming shortened V by 1 base and J by 4 bases, and 10 bases separated the two germline ends. The germline V gene encodes CDR1 SGHNT and CDR2 YENEEA. The CDR3 sequence is CASSLGSRGTEAFF. The CDR3, as DNA: TGTGCCAGCAGCTTAGGGAGCAGGGGCACTGAAGCTTTCTTT.